These 8 T cell receptor beta chains came from one sample sequenced in a study of T-cell memory formation after mild COVID-19. A single record per CDR3 protein comes from TCRdb applying MiXCR to the 5' RACE reads. The sample lists under 250,000 distinct CDR3 sequences, 15% to 17% occurring once. Input material: PBMCs or a T cell subset sorted from them (not recorded which). These receptors originate from an adult woman who had mild COVID-19 (a few samples of this study predate the infection). Cell type and time point are not known.

This sequence joins TRBV6-5 and TRBJ2-5; 8 bases align to TRBD1. Germline assignment: CDR1 MNHEY and CDR2 SVGAGI. With 5 bases clipped from V and 3 bases from J, the junction kept 11 bases outside the gene matches. This CDR3 has 16 amino acids. CDR3 region: CASSLGTGWREETQYF. CDR3 coding DNA: TGTGCCAGCAGTCTGGGGACAGGCTGGCGGGAAGAGACCCAGTACTTC.

At least ten counts were recorded for this clonotype. The chain carries TRBV29-1 and TRBJ1-2; 10 bases agree with TRBD1. The germline CDR1 and CDR2 sequences are SQVTM and ANQGSEA. With 3 bases clipped from V and 7 bases from J, the junction kept 2 bases outside the gene matches. This CDR3 has 12 residues. CDR3 in DNA: TGCAGCGTTGAGACAGGGGGCAGTGGCTACACCTTC. Translating gives CSVETGGSGYTF.

In this sample, this clonotype turned up a few times. The V call is TRBV5-1, the J call TRBJ1-4, with 7 bases lining up with TRBD1. From germline, CDR1 is SGHRS and CDR2 YFSETQ. The CDR3 covers 17 residues. V shed 4 bases, J shed 1 base, and the junction held 10 bases outside the gene matches. The DNA of the CDR3 is TGCGCCAGCAGCCCGGACCCGTGGACAGGAACTAATGAAAAACTGTTTTTT. Its protein is CASSPDPWTGTNEKLFF.

The genes are TRBV12-3 or TRBV12-4 and TRBJ2-3; D uncertain. The CDR3 consists of 15 residues. Trimming removed 6 bases at V and 4 bases at J, with 17 bases between. The CDR3 reads CASSQGSIGADTQYF. The CDR3 DNA reads as TGTGCCAGCAGCCAAGGTAGTATTGGGGCAGATACGCAGTATTTT.

This clonotype was counted between two and nine times. J is TRBJ2-3 and V is TRBV15; the D gene is possibly TRBD1 (5 bases). The CDR3 runs to 16 residues. Trimming removed 1 base at V and 4 bases at J, with 15 bases between. CDR1 is LNHNV and CDR2 is YYDKDF in the germline V gene (reference sequence). The chain's CDR3 is CATSRVLETASDTQYF. The CDR3 region has the DNA TGTGCCACCAGCAGAGTTTTGGAGACAGCCTCAGATACGCAGTATTTT.

Only a few counts were recorded for this clonotype. The gene calls are TRBV27 and TRBJ2-3; the match to TRBD2 covers 10 bases. This CDR3 is built from 19 residues. V shed 3 bases and J 3 bases; nucleotides not matched to a gene: 15. CDR1 and CDR2 (germline): MNHEY, SMNVEV (reference sequence). The CDR3 loop is CASSFRPSGSAPGTDTQYF. The CDR3 DNA reads as TGTGCCAGCAGTTTTCGGCCTAGCGGGAGTGCTCCTGGGACAGATACGCAGTATTTT.

V gene TRBV6-5 combines with J gene TRBJ2-7; tentatively, D is TRBD2 (6 bases). Trimming took off 2 bases at V and 5 bases at J, with 13 bases between the two ends. The CDR3 has 14 residues. The germline V gene encodes CDR1 MNHEY and CDR2 SVGAGI. CDR3 sequence (DNA): TGTGCCAGCAGTTACCGGGGAGGTCTCGACGAGCAGTACTTC. Protein sequence: CASSYRGGLDEQYF.

This rearrangement joins TRBV7-2 to TRBJ2-1; D is ambiguous. V lost 1 base and J 3 bases, leaving 13 bases between the germline ends. This CDR3 is 16 amino acids long. Germline CDR1 SGHTA, CDR2 FQGNSA. CDR3 region: CASSLEVAWGYNEQFF. The DNA for the CDR3 is TGTGCCAGCAGCTTAGAGGTAGCTTGGGGCTACAATGAGCAGTTCTTC. The full variable domain, completed using reference TRBV7-2 and TRBJ2-1, is GAGVSQSPSNKVTEKGKDVELRCDPISGHTALYWYRQSLGQGLEFLIYFQGNSAPDKSGLPSDRFSAERTGGSVSTLTIQRTQQEDSAVYLCASSLEVAWGYNEQFFGPGTRLTVL.